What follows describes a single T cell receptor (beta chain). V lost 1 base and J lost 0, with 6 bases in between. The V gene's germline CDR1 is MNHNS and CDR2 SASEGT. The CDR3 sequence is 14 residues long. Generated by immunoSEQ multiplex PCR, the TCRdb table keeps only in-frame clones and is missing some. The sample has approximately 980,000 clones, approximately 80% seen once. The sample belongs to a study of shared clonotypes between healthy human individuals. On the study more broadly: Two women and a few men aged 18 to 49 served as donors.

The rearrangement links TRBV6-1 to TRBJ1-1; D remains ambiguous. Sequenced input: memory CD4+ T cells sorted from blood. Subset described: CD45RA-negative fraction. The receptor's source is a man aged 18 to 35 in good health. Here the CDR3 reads CASSEGPVNTEAFF. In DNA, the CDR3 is TGTGCCAGCAGTGAAGGTCCTGTGAACACTGAAGCTTTCTTT.